This T cell receptor beta chain appears in the sequencing data of a study of T cell responses to AZD1222 COVID-19 vaccine. Study-wide points: Sampling that yielded the repertoires occurred only after the peak T cell response.

The assay was immunoSEQ multiplex PCR, and TCRdb's table has in-frame clones only and misses some. The sample has around 140,000 clones, 85% to 95% seen once. A note on this clone: Antigen unknown.

The V end was cut by 4 bases, the J end by 0 bases, with 16 bases between. This CDR3 is built from 18 residues. Looked up from germline, CDR1 is SNHLY and CDR2 is FYNNEI. The clonotype originates from an adult who had recovered from COVID-19. This chain connects TRBV2 to TRBJ1-6, with TRBD1 as a possible D gene (6 bases). The sequences come from peripheral blood, collected after recovery from COVID-19. The CDR3 loop reads CASSGLGQTSSYNSPLHF. In DNA, the CDR3 is TGTGCCAGCAGTGGGTTAGGACAGACGAGCTCCTATAATTCACCCCTCCACTTT. The full variable domain, in which reference TRBV2 and TRBJ1-6 provide the parts outside the CDR3, is EPEVTQTPSHQVTQMGQEVILRCVPISNHLYFYWYRQILGQKVEFLVSFYNNEISEKSEIFDDQFSVERPDGSNFTLKIRSTKLEDSAMYFCASSGLGQTSSYNSPLHFGNGTRLTVT.